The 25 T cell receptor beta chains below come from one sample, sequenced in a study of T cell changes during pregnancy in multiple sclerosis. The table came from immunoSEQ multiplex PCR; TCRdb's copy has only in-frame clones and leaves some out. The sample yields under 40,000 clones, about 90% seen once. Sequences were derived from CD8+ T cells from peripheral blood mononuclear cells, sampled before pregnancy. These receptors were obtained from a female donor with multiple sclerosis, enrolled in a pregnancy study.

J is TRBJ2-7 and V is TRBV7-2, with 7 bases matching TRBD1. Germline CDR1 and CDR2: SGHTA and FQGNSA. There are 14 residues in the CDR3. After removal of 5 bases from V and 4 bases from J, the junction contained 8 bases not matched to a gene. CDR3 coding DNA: TGTGCCAGCAGCACCCTGACAGGGCGGTACGAGCAGTACTTC. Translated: CASSTLTGRYEQYF.

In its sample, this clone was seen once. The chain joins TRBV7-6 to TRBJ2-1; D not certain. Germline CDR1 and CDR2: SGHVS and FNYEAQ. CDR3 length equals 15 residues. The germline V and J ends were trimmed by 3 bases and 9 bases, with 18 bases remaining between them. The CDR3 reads CASSFQRLSMGEQFF. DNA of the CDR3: TGTGCCAGCAGCTTTCAAAGACTTAGCATGGGTGAGCAGTTCTTC. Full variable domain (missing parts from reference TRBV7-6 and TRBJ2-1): GAGVSQSPRYKVTKRGQDVALRCDPISGHVSLYWYRQALGQGPEFLTYFNYEAQQDKSGLPNDRFSAERPEGSISTLTIQRTEQRDSAMYRCASSFQRLSMGEQFFGPGTRLTVL.

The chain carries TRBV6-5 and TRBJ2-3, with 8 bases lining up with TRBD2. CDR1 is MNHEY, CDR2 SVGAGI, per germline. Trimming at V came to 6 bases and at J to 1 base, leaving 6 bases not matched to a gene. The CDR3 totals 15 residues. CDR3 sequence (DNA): TGTGCCAGCAGCTCAGTACTAGCGGGCACAGATACGCAGTATTTT. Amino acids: CASSSVLAGTDTQYF.

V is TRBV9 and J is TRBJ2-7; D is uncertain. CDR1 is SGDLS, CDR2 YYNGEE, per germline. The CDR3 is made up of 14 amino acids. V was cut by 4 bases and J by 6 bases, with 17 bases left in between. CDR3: CASSPWASQPEQYF. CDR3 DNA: TGTGCCAGCAGCCCTTGGGCCAGCCAACCCGAGCAGTACTTC.

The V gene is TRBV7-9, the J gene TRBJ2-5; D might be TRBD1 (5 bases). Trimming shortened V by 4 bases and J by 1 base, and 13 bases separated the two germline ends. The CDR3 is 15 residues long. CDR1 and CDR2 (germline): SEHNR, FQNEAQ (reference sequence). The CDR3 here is CASSSQTTAQETQYF. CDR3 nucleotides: TGTGCCAGCAGCTCGCAAACGACAGCCCAAGAGACCCAGTACTTC.

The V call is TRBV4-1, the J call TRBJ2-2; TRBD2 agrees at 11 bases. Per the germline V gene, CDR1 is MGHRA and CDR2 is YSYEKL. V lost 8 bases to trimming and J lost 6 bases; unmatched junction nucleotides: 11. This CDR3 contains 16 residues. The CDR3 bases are TGCGCCAGCTCCAGTCCGGGACTAGCGGAACCCGGGGAGCTGTTTTTT. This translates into CASSSPGLAEPGELFF.

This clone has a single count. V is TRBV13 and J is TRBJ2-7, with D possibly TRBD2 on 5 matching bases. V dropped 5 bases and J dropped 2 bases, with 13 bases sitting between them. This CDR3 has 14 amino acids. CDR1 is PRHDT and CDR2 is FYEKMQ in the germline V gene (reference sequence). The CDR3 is CASSHRRVAYEQYF. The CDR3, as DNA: TGTGCCAGCAGCCACCGGCGGGTCGCCTACGAGCAGTACTTC.

CDR3 sequence (DNA): TGTGCCAGCAGTACTGGTGACACCGGGGAGCTGTTTTTT. Translated: CASSTGDTGELFF. The chain combines TRBV27 with TRBJ2-2; D is uncertain. The CDR3 spans 13 residues. The V end was cut by 5 bases, the J end by 3 bases, with 7 bases between. CDR1 MNHEY and CDR2 SMNVEV come from the germline V gene (reference sequence).

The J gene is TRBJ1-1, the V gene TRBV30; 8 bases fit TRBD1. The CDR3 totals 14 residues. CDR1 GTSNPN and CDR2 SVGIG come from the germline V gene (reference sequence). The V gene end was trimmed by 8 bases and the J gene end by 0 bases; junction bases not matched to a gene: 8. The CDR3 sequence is CAGAHRGMNTEAFF. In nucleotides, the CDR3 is TGTGCCGGGGCTCACAGGGGGATGAACACTGAAGCTTTCTTT.

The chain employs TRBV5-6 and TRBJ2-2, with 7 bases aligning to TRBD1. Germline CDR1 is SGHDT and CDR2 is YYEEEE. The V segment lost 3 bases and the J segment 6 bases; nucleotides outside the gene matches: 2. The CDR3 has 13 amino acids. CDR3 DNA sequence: TGTGCCAGCAGCTCGAGGGGGCCCGGGGAGCTGTTTTTT. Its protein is CASSSRGPGELFF.

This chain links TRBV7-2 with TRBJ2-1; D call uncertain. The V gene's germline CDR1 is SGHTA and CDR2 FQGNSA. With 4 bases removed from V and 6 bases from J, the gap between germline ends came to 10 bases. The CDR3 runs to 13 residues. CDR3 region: CASSSPLPNEQFF. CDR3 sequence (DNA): TGTGCCAGCAGCTCTCCTCTACCCAATGAGCAGTTCTTC.

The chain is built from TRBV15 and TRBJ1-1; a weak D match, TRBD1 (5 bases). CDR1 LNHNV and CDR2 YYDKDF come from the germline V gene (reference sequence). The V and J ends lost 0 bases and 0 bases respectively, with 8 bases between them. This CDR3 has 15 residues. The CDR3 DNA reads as TGTGCCACCAGCAGAGACAGGGCCGTGAACACTGAAGCTTTCTTT. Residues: CATSRDRAVNTEAFF.

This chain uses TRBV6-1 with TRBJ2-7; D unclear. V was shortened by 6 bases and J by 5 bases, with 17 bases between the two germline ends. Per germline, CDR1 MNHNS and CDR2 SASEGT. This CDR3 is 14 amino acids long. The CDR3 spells CASRQLIQSDEQYF. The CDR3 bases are TGTGCCAGCAGACAGTTAATACAGTCCGACGAGCAGTACTTC.

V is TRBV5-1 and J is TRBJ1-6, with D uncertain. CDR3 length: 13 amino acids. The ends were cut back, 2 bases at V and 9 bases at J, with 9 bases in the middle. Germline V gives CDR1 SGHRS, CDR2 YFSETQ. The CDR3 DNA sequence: TGCGCCAGCAGCTTCCAGACGGGTTCACCCCTCCACTTT. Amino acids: CASSFQTGSPLHF.

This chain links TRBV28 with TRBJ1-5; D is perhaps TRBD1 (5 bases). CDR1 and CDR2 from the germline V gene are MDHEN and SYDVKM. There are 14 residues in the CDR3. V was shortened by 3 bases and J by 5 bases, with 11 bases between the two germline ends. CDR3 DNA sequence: TGTGCCAGCAGTTTTCGCCAGGGTTATCAGCCCCAGCATTTT. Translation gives CASSFRQGYQPQHF. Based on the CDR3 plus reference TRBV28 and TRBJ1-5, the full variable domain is DVKVTQSSRYLVKRTGEKVFLECVQDMDHENMFWYRQDPGLGLRLIYFSYDVKMKEKGDIPEGYSVSREKKERFSLILESASTNQTSMYLCASSFRQGYQPQHFGDGTRLSIL.

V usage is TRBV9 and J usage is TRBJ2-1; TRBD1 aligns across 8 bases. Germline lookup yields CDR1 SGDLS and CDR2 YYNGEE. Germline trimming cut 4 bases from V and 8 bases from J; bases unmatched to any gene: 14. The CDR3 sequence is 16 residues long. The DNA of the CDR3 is TGTGCCAGCAGCCCCCGGACAGGGAAAGGTTTAGATGAGCAGTTCTTC. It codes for CASSPRTGKGLDEQFF.

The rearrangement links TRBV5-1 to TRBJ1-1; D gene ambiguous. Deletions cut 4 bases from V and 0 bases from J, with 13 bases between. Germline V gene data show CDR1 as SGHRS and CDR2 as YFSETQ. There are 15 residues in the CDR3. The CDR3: CASSIDGGLNTEAFF. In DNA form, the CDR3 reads TGCGCCAGCAGCATAGATGGAGGGTTGAACACTGAAGCTTTCTTT.

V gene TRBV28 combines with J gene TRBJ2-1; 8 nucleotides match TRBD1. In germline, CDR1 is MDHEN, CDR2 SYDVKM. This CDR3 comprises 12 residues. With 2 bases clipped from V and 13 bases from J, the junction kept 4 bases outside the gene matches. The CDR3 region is CASSLEDRVQFF. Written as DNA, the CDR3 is TGTGCCAGCAGTTTAGAGGACAGGGTACAGTTCTTC.

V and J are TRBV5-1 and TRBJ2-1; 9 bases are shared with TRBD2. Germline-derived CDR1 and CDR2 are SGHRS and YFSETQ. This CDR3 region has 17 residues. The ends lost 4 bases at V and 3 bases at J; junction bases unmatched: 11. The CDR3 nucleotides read TGCGCCAGCAGCCTACGGGCTAGCGGGGCGATCTACAATGAGCAGTTCTTC. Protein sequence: CASSLRASGAIYNEQFF.

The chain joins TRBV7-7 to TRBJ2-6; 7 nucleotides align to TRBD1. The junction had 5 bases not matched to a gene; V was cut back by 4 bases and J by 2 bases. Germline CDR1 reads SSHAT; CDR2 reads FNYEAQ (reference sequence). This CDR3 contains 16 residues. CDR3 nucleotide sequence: TGTGCCAGCAGCTCAAGACAGGGAGCTGGGGCCAACGTCCTGACTTTC. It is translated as CASSSRQGAGANVLTF.

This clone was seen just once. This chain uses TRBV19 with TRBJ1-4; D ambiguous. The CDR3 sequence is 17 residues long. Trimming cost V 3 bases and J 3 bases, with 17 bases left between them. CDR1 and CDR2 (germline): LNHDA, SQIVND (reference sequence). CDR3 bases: TGTGCCAGTAGTATTTACGTGCGTGGGGAGTCTAATGAAAAACTGTTTTTT. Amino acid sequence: CASSIYVRGESNEKLFF.

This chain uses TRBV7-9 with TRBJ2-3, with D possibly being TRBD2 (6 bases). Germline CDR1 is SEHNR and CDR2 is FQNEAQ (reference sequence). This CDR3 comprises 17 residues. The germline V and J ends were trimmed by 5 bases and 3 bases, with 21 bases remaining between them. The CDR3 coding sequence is TGTGCCAGCAGCCCATCCCTAGGGCGGGAACCTACAGATACGCAGTATTTT. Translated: CASSPSLGREPTDTQYF. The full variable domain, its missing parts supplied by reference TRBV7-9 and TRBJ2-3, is DTGVSQNPRHKITKRGQNVTFRCDPISEHNRLYWYRQTLGQGPEFLTYFQNEAQLEKSRLLSDRFSAERPKGSFSTLEIQRTEQGDSAMYLCASSPSLGREPTDTQYFGPGTRLTVL.

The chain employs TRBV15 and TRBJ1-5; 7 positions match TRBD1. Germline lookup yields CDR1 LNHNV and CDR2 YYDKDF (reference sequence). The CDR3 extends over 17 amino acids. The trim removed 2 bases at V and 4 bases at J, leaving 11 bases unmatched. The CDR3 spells CATSRRIDRDVNQPQHF. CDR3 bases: TGTGCCACCAGCAGACGAATAGACAGGGATGTGAATCAGCCCCAGCATTTT.

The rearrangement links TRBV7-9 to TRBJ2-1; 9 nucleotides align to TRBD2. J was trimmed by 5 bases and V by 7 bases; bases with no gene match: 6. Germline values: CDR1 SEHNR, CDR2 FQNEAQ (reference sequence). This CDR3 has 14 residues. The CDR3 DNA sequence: TGTGCCAGCACACATAGCGGGGGCCACAATGAGCAGTTCTTC. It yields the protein CASTHSGGHNEQFF.

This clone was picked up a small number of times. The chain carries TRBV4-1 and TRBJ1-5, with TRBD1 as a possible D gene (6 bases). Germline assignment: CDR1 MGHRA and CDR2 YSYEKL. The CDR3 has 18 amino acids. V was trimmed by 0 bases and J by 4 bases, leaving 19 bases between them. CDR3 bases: TGCGCCAGCAGCCAAGAGGGCCCGCGGACAGCCTATAATCAGCCCCAGCATTTT. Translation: CASSQEGPRTAYNQPQHF.